This T cell receptor beta chain was captured in a study of T cells after yellow fever vaccination. Study as a whole: Some fractions had low cell numbers, and these were prepared with SMART-Seq v4 Ultra Low Input.

In germline, CDR1 is SGHKS, CDR2 YYEKEE (reference sequence). With 4 bases removed from V and 1 base from J, the gap between germline ends came to 12 bases. This CDR3 is built from 14 residues. The sample holds many counts of this clonotype. Its specificity is unknown. Via MiXCR, TCRdb re-called the 5' RACE reads, giving one row per CDR3 protein. The sample lists about 69,000 distinct CDR3 sequences; approximately 5% were seen once. Study observations and caveats: Clones from primary vaccination mostly reappeared after the booster (approximately 95% CD4, roughly 87% CD8). Researchers noted that a small share of clonotypes showed up in both CD4 and CD8 compartments.

This rearrangement joins TRBV5-5 to TRBJ2-7; D gene uncertain. Sequencing used CD4+ T cells sorted from PBMCs, obtained roughly 14 days after the first yellow fever vaccination. The TCR comes from a man between 18 and 35 years old who received the YFV17D yellow fever vaccine. CDR3 residues: CASSVTGSSYEQYV. DNA for the CDR3: TGTGCCAGCAGCGTCACCGGGTCGTCCTACGAGCAGTACGTC.